A single sample gave rise to the 19 T cell receptor beta chains below, sequenced in a study of blood T cell repertoires in COVID-19. Repertoires were generated with immunoSEQ multiplex PCR, while TCRdb's copy carries only in-frame clones and drops some. The sample contains roughly 60,000 clones, approximately 80% of which appear only once. Input material: peripheral blood. Every receptor here comes from a human donor in a cohort sampled during active COVID-19.

This clone was found many times. This rearrangement joins TRBV6-6 to TRBJ1-5; D is ambiguous. Trimming pared 6 bases from V and 4 bases from J, leaving 7 bases between. The CDR3 spans 12 residues. CDR1 is MNHNY, CDR2 SVGAGI, per germline (reference sequence). The CDR3: CASRLANQPQHF. Here the CDR3 DNA reads TGTGCCAGCAGGTTGGCAAATCAGCCCCAGCATTTT.

The CDR3 region is CASSLDGGLVYGYTF. The CDR3 DNA is TGTGCCAGCAGCTTAGACGGGGGGCTAGTTTATGGCTACACCTTC. The gene calls are TRBV7-9 and TRBJ1-2; D is possibly TRBD1 (6 bases). CDR1 is SEHNR, CDR2 FQNEAQ, per germline (reference sequence). Trimming left V 1 base short and J 5 bases short, with 14 bases between. The CDR3 consists of 15 residues. The full variable domain, in which reference TRBV7-9 and TRBJ1-2 provide the parts outside the CDR3, is DTGVSQNPRHKITKRGQNVTFRCDPISEHNRLYWYRQTLGQGPEFLTYFQNEAQLEKSRLLSDRFSAERPKGSFSTLEIQRTEQGDSAMYLCASSLDGGLVYGYTFGSGTRLTVV.

The V call is TRBV11-2, the J call TRBJ1-1; no definite D call. Trimming cost V 1 base and J 3 bases, with 6 bases left between them. Germline V gene lookup returns CDR1 SGHAT and CDR2 FQNNGV. The CDR3 runs 13 residues. In nucleotides, the CDR3 is TGTGCCAGCAGCTTAGCGGGGTACACTGAAGCTTTCTTT. Its protein is CASSLAGYTEAFF.

This clone was picked up a small number of times. The chain carries TRBV19 and TRBJ1-1; TRBD1 might be the D (5 bases). Germline V gives CDR1 LNHDA, CDR2 SQIVND (reference sequence). There are 14 residues in the CDR3. V was clipped by 5 bases and J by 0 bases, with 10 bases between them. The CDR3 nucleotides are TGTGCCAGTAGTTTGATACAGGTGAACACTGAAGCTTTCTTT. Protein sequence: CASSLIQVNTEAFF.

The chain has TRBV7-2 and TRBJ1-3; D is possibly TRBD1 (5 bases). V was shortened by 2 bases and J by 3 bases, with 14 bases between the two germline ends. This CDR3 is 16 amino acids long. Germline CDR1 SGHTA, CDR2 FQGNSA. The CDR3 region is CASSLRAGQGGNTIYF. The CDR3 DNA sequence: TGTGCCAGCAGCTTACGTGCAGGGCAAGGTGGAAACACCATATATTTT. The entire variable domain, with the rest obtained from reference TRBV7-2 and TRBJ1-3, is as follows: GAGVSQSPSNKVTEKGKDVELRCDPISGHTALYWYRQSLGQGLEFLIYFQGNSAPDKSGLPSDRFSAERTGGSVSTLTIQRTQQEDSAVYLCASSLRAGQGGNTIYFGEGSWLTVV.

This chain links TRBV9 with TRBJ1-2; D gene ambiguous. CDR3 length: 11 residues. Germline V gene data show CDR1 as SGDLS and CDR2 as YYNGEE. V dropped 4 bases and J dropped 9 bases, with 10 bases sitting between them. This CDR3 is CASSRDDRYTF. In DNA form, the CDR3 reads TGTGCCAGCAGCCGGGATGATCGCTACACCTTC.

In DNA form, the CDR3 reads TGTGCCAGCAGTTTAGGGCTCCTGAATAGCAATCAGCCCCAGCATTTT. It translates to CASSLGLLNSNQPQHF. This chain connects TRBV28 to TRBJ1-5; D gene ambiguous. Germline CDR1 reads MDHEN; CDR2 reads SYDVKM. The CDR3 is 16 amino acids. Trimming left V 2 bases short and J 0 bases short, with 11 bases between.

This chain uses TRBV28 with TRBJ1-1; 8 nucleotides agree with TRBD1. Germline V CDR1 and CDR2: MDHEN, SYDVKM. With 4 bases clipped from V and 3 bases from J, the junction kept 10 bases outside the gene matches. CDR3 length: 16 amino acids. The CDR3 nucleotides read TGTGCCAGCAGTTCCACCGGGACAGGACCCCACACTGAAGCTTTCTTT. Protein sequence: CASSSTGTGPHTEAFF.

CDR3 coding DNA: TGTGCCAGTAGTATTTCCCCTAGCGGGAGGAATGAGCAGTTCTTC. Protein sequence: CASSISPSGRNEQFF. The chain joins TRBV19 to TRBJ2-1; 11 positions match TRBD2. Germline V gene lookup returns CDR1 LNHDA and CDR2 SQIVND (reference sequence). The CDR3 is made up of 15 amino acids. Trimming removed 3 bases from V and 7 bases from J; junction bases left unmatched: 5.

The chain joins TRBV2 to TRBJ1-1, with TRBD1 matching 7 bases. CDR1 is SNHLY, CDR2 FYNNEI, per germline. The V and J ends lost 10 bases and 5 bases, in that order; junction bases with no gene match: 4. The CDR3 has 11 residues. The CDR3 is CATQGGTEAFF. The CDR3 nucleotides are TGTGCCACCCAGGGGGGTACTGAAGCTTTCTTT.

This CDR3 reads CASLRSPTDSYNEQFF. The CDR3, as DNA: TGTGCCAGCCTCAGATCCCCCACCGACTCCTACAATGAGCAGTTCTTC. This rearrangement joins TRBV7-6 to TRBJ2-1; D gene uncertain. Germline-derived CDR1 and CDR2 are SGHVS and FNYEAQ. CDR3 length equals 16 residues. V gave up 8 bases and J gave up 0 bases, with 17 bases separating them.

The chain employs TRBV30 and TRBJ2-5; weak D call: TRBD1 (5 bases). The germline V gene encodes CDR1 GTSNPN and CDR2 SVGIG (reference sequence). The CDR3 is 14 amino acids. V was trimmed by 3 bases and J by 4 bases, leaving 15 bases between them. CDR3 loop: CAWSMVGVGETQYF. In DNA, the CDR3 is TGTGCCTGGAGCATGGTAGGGGTAGGAGAGACCCAGTACTTC.

The chain recombines TRBV27 with TRBJ2-7, with 8 nucleotides matching TRBD1. This CDR3 has 20 residues. The J segment lost 2 bases and the V segment lost 0 bases, leaving 18 bases of the junction unmatched. Germline CDR1 MNHEY, CDR2 SMNVEV (reference sequence). CDR3 residues: CASSLSNRDRRLLTTYEQYF. CDR3 sequence (DNA): TGTGCCAGCAGTTTATCGAATCGGGACAGGCGGCTCCTTACTACCTACGAGCAGTACTTC.

The genes are TRBV27 and TRBJ2-1; TRBD1 might be the D (5 bases). CDR1 and CDR2 from the germline V gene are MNHEY and SMNVEV (reference sequence). The CDR3 runs 15 residues. Between the trimmed V and J ends, which lost 6 bases and 3 bases, there was a span of 15 bases. CDR3 DNA sequence: TGTGCCAGCAGGATCACAGGCGACCTCTACAATGAGCAGTTCTTC. It encodes CASRITGDLYNEQFF.

This sequence joins TRBV19 and TRBJ1-6; 8 nucleotides agree with TRBD1. The V gene's germline CDR1 is LNHDA and CDR2 SQIVND (reference sequence). The CDR3 has 15 residues. Trimming removed 3 bases from V and 7 bases from J; junction bases left unmatched: 5. CDR3 loop: CASSMDRVGNSPLHF. The CDR3 nucleotides are TGTGCCAGTAGTATGGACAGGGTCGGCAATTCACCCCTCCACTTT.

CDR3 sequence: CASTRTDSNQPQHF. The DNA for the CDR3 is TGTGCCAGCACTCGGACAGATAGCAATCAGCCCCAGCATTTT. The V and J genes are TRBV6-5 and TRBJ1-5; the D gene is possibly TRBD1 (6 bases). Germline V gene data show CDR1 as MNHEY and CDR2 as SVGAGI. Deletions cut 7 bases from V and 0 bases from J, with 10 bases between. The CDR3 is 14 residues long.

The rearrangement joins TRBV2 to TRBJ1-6; D is unclear. Between the trimmed V and J ends, which lost 4 bases and 4 bases, there was a span of 8 bases. The CDR3 has 14 residues. Germline CDR1 reads SNHLY; CDR2 reads FYNNEI. The CDR3: CASSVTLYNSPLHF. CDR3 nucleotide sequence: TGTGCCAGCAGTGTGACACTTTATAATTCACCCCTCCACTTT.

The chain employs TRBV4-2 and TRBJ1-1, with 9 bases matching TRBD1. V lost 3 bases to trimming and J lost 1 base; unmatched junction nucleotides: 9. The germline gives CDR1 LGHNA, CDR2 YNFKEQ. The CDR3 totals 17 residues. The CDR3 DNA reads TGTGCCAGCAGCCATGCCGGGACAGGGAATGGGAACACTGAAGCTTTCTTT. It yields the protein CASSHAGTGNGNTEAFF.

V is TRBV5-8 and J is TRBJ2-1; D perhaps matches TRBD1 (5 bases). Germline V gene sequence: CDR1 SGHTS, CDR2 YDEGEE. This CDR3 is 16 amino acids long. Trimming shortened V by 5 bases and J by 5 bases, and 20 bases separated the two germline ends. This CDR3 is CASRTLPSGFHNEQFF. DNA for the CDR3: TGTGCCAGCAGAACACTGCCCTCAGGGTTCCACAATGAGCAGTTCTTC.